This TCR beta chain was obtained from a study of cytomegalovirus exposure and HLA in healthy donors. Study conclusions and caveats: In a later analysis, TCR association rates varied by HLA locus: DRB1 most, HLA-C fewest. Reportedly, diagnosis of cytomegalovirus status by the classifier showed high specificity and sensitivity. Overall, 164 TCR beta chains were annotated as cytomegalovirus-associated. About 90% or about 30% of the time was how often most TCR beta V segments were productive, according to an earlier analysis.

PCR primers comprised 60 Vbeta and 13 Jbeta primers. Here immunoSEQ multiplex PCR was the method, and the copy in TCRdb shows in-frame clones only, minus some. The sample lists roughly 130,000 clones, roughly 70% seen once, with 6.6% in the top ten. This clone came up a few times. Antigen unknown. CDR3 length: 15 residues. J gave up 4 bases and V 7 bases, and 10 bases lay outside the gene matches. Germline V gives CDR1 MNHEY, CDR2 SVGAGI. The chain carries TRBV6-5 and TRBJ2-7, with 10 bases fitting TRBD1. This receptor was taken from a middle-aged man in good health and CMV-seropositive. Sequenced: PBMCs. CDR3 nucleotides: TGTGCCAGCACCTACACGACAGGGGGCGCGTACGAGCAGTACTTC. Protein product: CASTYTTGGAYEQYF.